The 2 T cell receptor beta chains below were found in one sample sequenced in a study of T cell repertoires in cytomegalovirus infection. TCRdb reprocessed the reads with MiXCR, giving one entry per CDR3 protein. This table has some 100,000 distinct CDR3 sequences, about 28% appearing once. Antigens for these TCRs are unknown. The sequencing here drew on CD8+ T cells from cultured PBMCs, taken from culture after CMV antigen stimulation. The receptors were gathered from a human donor in good health (CMV status not recorded). Some clones in this sample may be carry-over from other donors' samples.

The rearrangement links TRBV7-6 to TRBJ1-1; D perhaps matches TRBD1 (5 bases). Germline assignment: CDR1 SGHVS and CDR2 FNYEAQ. CDR3 length equals 15 residues. Trimming stripped 0 bases from V and 5 bases from J, with 13 bases between. CDR3 sequence: CASSLAAQGGTEAFF. Here the CDR3 DNA reads TGTGCCAGCAGCTTAGCCGCCCAGGGAGGGACTGAAGCTTTCTTT.

This clonotype has more than one count but fewer than ten. V and J are TRBV7-9 and TRBJ1-2, with D unresolved. Trimming removed 3 bases at V and 3 bases at J, with 2 bases between. The CDR3 spans 11 residues. Germline CDR1 reads SEHNR; CDR2 reads FQNEAQ (reference sequence). The CDR3 protein is CASSFDYGYTF. The CDR3, as DNA: TGTGCCAGCAGCTTCGACTATGGCTACACCTTC.